This TCR beta chain was sequenced during a study of CD8 T cells in ankylosing spondylitis. Libraries for TCR beta were made by quantitative 5'-RACE with molecular barcodes. TCRdb fed the 5' RACE reads into MiXCR, producing one record per CDR3 protein. The table includes around 770,000 distinct CDR3 sequences, 12% detected once. Study results and limitations: Disease-linked clones, CD8+, were relatively rare in peripheral blood. The authors reported significant enrichment of disease-linked clones in matched ankylosing spondylitis synovial fluid. It appeared that ankylosing spondylitis blood was characterized by a TCR beta motif of under ten highly homologous variants. Earlier literature documents some of the motif variants in reactive arthritis synovial fluid and blood.

About this clonotype itself: Its target is unknown.

V lost 0 bases and J 5 bases, leaving 12 bases between the germline ends. The CDR3 totals 15 residues. CDR1 is SGHKS and CDR2 is YYEKEE in the germline V gene (reference sequence). The rearrangement joins TRBV5-5 to TRBJ2-1; D is unresolved. The sequencing input was blood, either unsorted or a sorted T cell fraction (not recorded which). The TCR sequence derives from a male donor with ankylosing spondylitis. CDR3 region: CASSLGGSPNNEQFF. In DNA form, the CDR3 reads TGTGCCAGCAGCTTGGGGGGTTCCCCTAACAATGAGCAGTTCTTC.